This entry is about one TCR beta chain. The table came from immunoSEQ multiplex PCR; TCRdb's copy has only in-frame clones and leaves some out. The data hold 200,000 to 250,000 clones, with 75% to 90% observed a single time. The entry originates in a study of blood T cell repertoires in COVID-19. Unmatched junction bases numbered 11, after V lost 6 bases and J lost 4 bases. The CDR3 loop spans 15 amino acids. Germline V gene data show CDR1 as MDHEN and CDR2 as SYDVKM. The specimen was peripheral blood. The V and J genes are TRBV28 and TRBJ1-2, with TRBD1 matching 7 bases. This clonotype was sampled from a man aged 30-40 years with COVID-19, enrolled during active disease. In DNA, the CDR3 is TGTGCCAGCAGACTCCAGGGGGGACAAGGCTATGGCTACACCTTC. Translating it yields CASRLQGGQGYGYTF.